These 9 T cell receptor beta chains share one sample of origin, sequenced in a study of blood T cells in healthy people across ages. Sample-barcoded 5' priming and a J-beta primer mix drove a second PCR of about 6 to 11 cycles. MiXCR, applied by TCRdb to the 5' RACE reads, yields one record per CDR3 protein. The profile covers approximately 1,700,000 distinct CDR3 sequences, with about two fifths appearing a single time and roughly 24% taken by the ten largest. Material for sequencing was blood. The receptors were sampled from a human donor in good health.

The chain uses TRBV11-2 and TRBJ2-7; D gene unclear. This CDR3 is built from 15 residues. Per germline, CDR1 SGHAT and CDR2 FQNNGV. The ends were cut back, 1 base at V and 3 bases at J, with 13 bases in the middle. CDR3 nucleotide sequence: TGTGCCAGCAGCTTAGGAACAGAGGCTCGCTACGAGCAGTACTTC. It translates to CASSLGTEARYEQYF. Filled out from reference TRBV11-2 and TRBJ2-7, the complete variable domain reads EAGVAQSPRYKIIEKRQSVAFWCNPISGHATLYWYQQILGQGPKLLIQFQNNGVVDDSQLPKDRFSAERLKGVDSTLKIQPAKLEDSAVYLCASSLGTEARYEQYFGPGTRLTVT.

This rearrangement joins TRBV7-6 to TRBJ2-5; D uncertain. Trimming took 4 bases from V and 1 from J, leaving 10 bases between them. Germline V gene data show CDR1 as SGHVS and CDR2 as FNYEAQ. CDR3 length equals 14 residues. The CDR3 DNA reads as TGTGCCAGCAGCTCCACTCCACTCCAAGAGACCCAGTACTTC. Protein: CASSSTPLQETQYF.

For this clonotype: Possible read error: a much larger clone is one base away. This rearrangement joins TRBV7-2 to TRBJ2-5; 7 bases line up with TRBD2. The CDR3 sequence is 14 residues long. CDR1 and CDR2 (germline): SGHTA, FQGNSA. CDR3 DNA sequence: TGTGCCACCAGCTTAGTCGGGGGAGGGGAGACCCAGTACTTC. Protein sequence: CATSLVGGGETQYF.

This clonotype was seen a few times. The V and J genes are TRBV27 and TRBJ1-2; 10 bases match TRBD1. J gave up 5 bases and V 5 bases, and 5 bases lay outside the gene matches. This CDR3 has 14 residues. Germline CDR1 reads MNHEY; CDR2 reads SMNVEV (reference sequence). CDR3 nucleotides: TGTGCCAGCAGTGATCGGACAGGGGGGTATGGCTACACCTTC. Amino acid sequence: CASSDRTGGYGYTF.

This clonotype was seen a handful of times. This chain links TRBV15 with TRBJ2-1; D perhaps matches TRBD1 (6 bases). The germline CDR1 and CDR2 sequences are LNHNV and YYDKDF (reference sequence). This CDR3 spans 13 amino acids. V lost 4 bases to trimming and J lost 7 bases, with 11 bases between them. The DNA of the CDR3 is TGTGCCACCAGCATGGACAGAAATAATGAGCAGTTCTTC. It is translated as CATSMDRNNEQFF.

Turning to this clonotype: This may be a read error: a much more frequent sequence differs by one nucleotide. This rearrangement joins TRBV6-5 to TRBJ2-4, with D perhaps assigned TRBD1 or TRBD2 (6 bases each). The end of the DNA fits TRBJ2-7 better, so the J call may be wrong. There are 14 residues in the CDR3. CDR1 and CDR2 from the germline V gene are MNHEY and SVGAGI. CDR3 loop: CASGRRGDSYEQYF. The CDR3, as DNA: TGTGCCAGCGGCCGGAGGGGGGACTCGTACGAGCAGTACTTC.

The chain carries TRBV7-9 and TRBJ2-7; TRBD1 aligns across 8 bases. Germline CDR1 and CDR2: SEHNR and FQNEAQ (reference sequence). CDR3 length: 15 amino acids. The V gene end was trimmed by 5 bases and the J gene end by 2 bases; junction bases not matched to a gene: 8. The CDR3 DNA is TGTGCCAGCAGCAAGGGGGACAGGCGTCCCTACGAGCAGTACTTC. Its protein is CASSKGDRRPYEQYF.

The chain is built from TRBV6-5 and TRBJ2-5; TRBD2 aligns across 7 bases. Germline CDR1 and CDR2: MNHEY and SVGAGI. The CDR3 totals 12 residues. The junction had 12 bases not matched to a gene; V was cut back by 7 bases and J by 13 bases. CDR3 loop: CASMGGSSEPYF. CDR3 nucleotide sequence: TGTGCCAGCATGGGCGGGAGCTCGGAGCCGTACTTC.

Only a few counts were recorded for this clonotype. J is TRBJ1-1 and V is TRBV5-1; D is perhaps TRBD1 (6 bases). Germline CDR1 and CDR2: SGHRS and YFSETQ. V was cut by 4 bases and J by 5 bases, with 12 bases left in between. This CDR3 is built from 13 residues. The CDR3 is CASSATGETEAFF. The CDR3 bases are TGCGCCAGCAGCGCGACAGGAGAGACTGAAGCTTTCTTT.